The next 14 T cell receptor beta chains were all read from a single sample in a study of blood T cell repertoires in COVID-19. Using immunoSEQ multiplex PCR, the repertoire was profiled, and TCRdb retains in-frame clones only, with some absent. The sample contains about 59,000 clones, roughly 85% of which appear only once. Sequencing was performed on peripheral blood. These receptor sequences come from a man aged 60 to 69 with acute or convalescent COVID-19.

The table lists this clone with a few counts. The J gene is TRBJ2-2, the V gene TRBV18; maybe TRBD2 (6 bases). Trimming left V 5 bases short and J 0 bases short, with 13 bases between. The CDR3 contains 16 residues. Germline CDR1 reads KGHSH; CDR2 reads LQKENI. CDR3: CASSRRGETNTGELFF. The CDR3 region has the DNA TGTGCCAGCTCAAGGCGGGGAGAGACGAACACCGGGGAGCTGTTTTTT.

This chain links TRBV2 with TRBJ2-1, with 12 bases matching TRBD2. V lost 3 bases and J lost 8; bases outside the gene matches: 11. This CDR3 has 17 residues. From germline, CDR1 is SNHLY and CDR2 FYNNEI. The CDR3: CASSDREGLAGSYEQFF. CDR3 bases: TGTGCCAGCAGTGATAGGGAAGGACTAGCGGGAAGCTATGAGCAGTTCTTC.

Comment on this clone: The sample contains more than one DNA sequence encoding this CDR3. V and J are TRBV5-6 and TRBJ2-3; TRBD2 is a possible D gene (5 bases). Trimming left V 2 bases short and J 3 bases short, with 10 bases between. Germline loops: CDR1 SGHDT, CDR2 YYEEEE. The CDR3 covers 14 residues. This CDR3 is CASSLDRGTDTQYF. DNA for the CDR3: TGTGCCAGCAGCTTAGACCGGGGTACAGATACGCAGTATTTT.

The chain couples TRBV25-1 to TRBJ2-2, with 9 bases fitting TRBD1. Germline CDR1 is MGHDK and CDR2 is SYGVNS. The CDR3 contains 16 residues. J was trimmed by 3 bases and V by 4 bases; bases with no gene match: 6. The CDR3 is CASSVLQGADTGELFF. The CDR3 region has the DNA TGTGCCAGCAGTGTTTTACAGGGGGCTGACACCGGGGAGCTGTTTTTT.

This chain uses TRBV5-6 with TRBJ2-2, with D hard to call. This CDR3 has 11 residues. The germline gives CDR1 SGHDT, CDR2 YYEEEE. V lost 4 bases, J lost 5 bases, and 3 bases lay in between. The CDR3 protein is CASSVTGELFF. The CDR3 region has the DNA TGTGCCAGCAGCGTAACCGGGGAGCTGTTTTTT. The whole variable domain, filled in from reference TRBV5-6 and TRBJ2-2, reads DAGVTQSPTHLIKTRGQQVTLRCSPKSGHDTVSWYQQALGQGPQFIFQYYEEEERQRGNFPDRFSGHQFPNYSSELNVNALLLGDSALYLCASSVTGELFFGEGSRLTVL.

This clone has only a few counts. The chain links TRBV30 to TRBJ1-1; perhaps TRBD1 as D (5 bases). V lost 2 bases and J lost 11, with 12 bases in between. Germline values: CDR1 GTSNPN, CDR2 SVGIG (reference sequence). CDR3 length: 11 residues. CDR3: CAWSYGGVAFF. The CDR3 nucleotides read TGTGCCTGGAGTTATGGGGGGGTTGCTTTCTTT.

The chain employs TRBV11-2 and TRBJ1-6; 8 bases map to TRBD1. Germline values: CDR1 SGHAT, CDR2 FQNNGV. The CDR3 consists of 17 residues. The V segment lost 5 bases and the J segment 7 bases; nucleotides outside the gene matches: 13. For the CDR3, the DNA is TGTGCCAGCAGCAGACATGAACCGGGACAGGTCAATTCACCCCTCCACTTT. This gives the protein CASSRHEPGQVNSPLHF.

The chain carries TRBV6-5 and TRBJ2-1; tentatively, D is TRBD1 (6 bases). Per the germline V gene, CDR1 is MNHEY and CDR2 is SVGAGI. With 0 bases removed from V and 6 bases from J, the gap between germline ends came to 9 bases. The CDR3 has 14 amino acids. CDR3 region: CASSYSRTVNEQFF. The CDR3 DNA is TGTGCCAGCAGTTACTCGAGGACAGTCAATGAGCAGTTCTTC.

The chain has TRBV28 and TRBJ1-5; D is unclear. Germline V gene lookup returns CDR1 MDHEN and CDR2 SYDVKM. Between the trimmed V and J ends, which lost 5 bases and 0 bases, there was a span of 8 bases. This CDR3 is built from 14 residues. In DNA, the CDR3 is TGTGCCAGCAGTCTCGCCGGTAGCAATCAGCCCCAGCATTTT. Its protein product is CASSLAGSNQPQHF.

This chain uses TRBV28 with TRBJ2-7; 9 bases match TRBD1. Per germline, CDR1 MDHEN and CDR2 SYDVKM. The CDR3 is 12 residues long. The V and J ends lost 7 bases and 3 bases, in that order; junction bases with no gene match: 1. The DNA for the CDR3 is TGTGCCAGCAAGACAGGGGGCTACGAGCAGTACTTC. Its protein is CASKTGGYEQYF.

The chain joins TRBV19 to TRBJ1-5, with D possibly being TRBD1 (6 bases). The length of the CDR3 is 16 residues. Trimming removed 4 bases at V and 6 bases at J, with 19 bases between. Per the germline V gene, CDR1 is LNHDA and CDR2 is SQIVND (reference sequence). The CDR3 DNA is TGTGCCAGTAGTACGTACCCACAGGGAGTTGGTCAGCCCCAGCATTTT. Protein product: CASSTYPQGVGQPQHF. Complete variable domain (other parts from reference TRBV19 and TRBJ1-5): DGGITQSPKYLFRKEGQNVTLSCEQNLNHDAMYWYRQDPGQGLRLIYYSQIVNDFQKGDIAEGYSVSREKKESFPLTVTSAQKNPTAFYLCASSTYPQGVGQPQHFGDGTRLSIL.

This chain connects TRBV5-8 to TRBJ1-2; D possibly corresponds to TRBD1 (5 bases). Per the germline V gene, CDR1 is SGHTS and CDR2 is YDEGEE. V was pared by 2 bases and J by 13 bases, with 18 bases between. The CDR3 covers 13 residues. The CDR3 here is CASSFGAGRFSTF. The CDR3, as DNA: TGTGCCAGCAGCTTTGGGGCAGGGAGGTTCTCCACCTTC.

V usage is TRBV5-1 and J usage is TRBJ1-1; D is unresolved. The V end lost 0 bases, the J end lost 7 bases, and 7 bases lay between the germline ends. This CDR3 has 12 amino acids. Germline assignment: CDR1 SGHRS and CDR2 YFSETQ. In nucleotides, the CDR3 is TGCGCCAGCAGCTTGGTGGGAGGTGAAGCTTTCTTT. It translates to CASSLVGGEAFF.

The V and J genes are TRBV6-6 and TRBJ1-4, with D possibly matching TRBD1 (6 bases). This CDR3 spans 16 amino acids. V was shortened by 6 bases and J by 4 bases, with 18 bases between the two germline ends. Germline CDR1 and CDR2: MNHNY and SVGAGI (reference sequence). The CDR3 DNA reads as TGTGCCAGCAGCCCCGCCTTGGGGGCGTTTAATGAAAAACTGTTTTTT. Translation gives CASSPALGAFNEKLFF.